Below are 9 T cell receptor beta chains sequenced from a single sample in a study of identical twins. One entry per CDR3 protein, called by TCRdb with MiXCR from the 5' RACE reads. The table includes 450,000 to 650,000 distinct CDR3 sequences, around 15% detected once. The sample was also reused in another study, on yellow fever vaccine responses in identical twins.

The specimen was CD4+ T cells sorted from blood. The origin of the receptors is a woman in her late teens or twenties in good health.

This clonotype has just a few counts. The chain combines TRBV12-3 or TRBV12-4 with TRBJ2-1; D is tentatively TRBD1 or TRBD2 (5 bases each). V lost 1 base to trimming and J lost 8 bases, with 15 bases between them. This CDR3 is 15 amino acids long. This chain's CDR3 is CASSLGGSLLHEQFF. The CDR3 DNA follows: TGTGCCAGCAGTTTAGGGGGGTCACTTTTGCATGAGCAGTTCTTC.

The rearrangement joins TRBV5-1 to TRBJ2-7, with 7 positions matching TRBD1. The trim removed 4 bases at V and 3 bases at J, leaving 4 bases unmatched. The CDR3 has 13 residues. Germline V gene data show CDR1 as SGHRS and CDR2 as YFSETQ. In DNA, the CDR3 is TGCGCCAGCAGCGCCACAGGGGTCTACGAGCAGTACTTC. Translating gives CASSATGVYEQYF. Combining the CDR3 with reference TRBV5-1 and TRBJ2-7 gives the whole variable domain KAGVTQTPRYLIKTRGQQVTLSCSPISGHRSVSWYQQTPGQGLQFLFEYFSETQRNKGNFPGRFSGRQFSNSRSEMNVSTLELGDSALYLCASSATGVYEQYFGPGTRLTVT.

The chain carries TRBV12-3 or TRBV12-4 and TRBJ2-4; 8 positions match TRBD1. This CDR3 region has 16 residues. With V trimmed by 4 bases and J by 9 bases, 14 bases remained unmatched. The chain's CDR3 is CASSSRQGFEQSIQYF. The CDR3 bases are TGTGCCAGCAGTTCCCGACAGGGGTTCGAGCAGAGCATTCAGTACTTC.

The genes are TRBV28 and TRBJ1-1; D is unclear. Between the trimmed V and J ends, which lost 2 bases and 8 bases, there was a span of 6 bases. Germline CDR1 and CDR2: MDHEN and SYDVKM. The CDR3 extends over 11 amino acids. The CDR3, as DNA: TGTGCCAGCAGTTTACCAGGCGAAGCTTTCTTT. Translation: CASSLPGEAFF.

The rearrangement joins TRBV20-1 to TRBJ2-3; 10 bases agree with TRBD2. Trimming cost V 6 bases and J 1 base; bases outside gene matches: 7. Germline V lookup: CDR1 DFQATT, CDR2 SNEGSKA (reference sequence). The CDR3 spans 15 residues. CDR3 protein: CSATRTSGGTDTQYF. CDR3 coding DNA: TGCAGTGCCACTCGAACTAGCGGGGGCACAGATACGCAGTATTTT.

This clonotype was counted only a few times. This sequence joins TRBV18 and TRBJ2-7, with D tentatively TRBD1 (5 bases). The CDR3 spans 13 residues. Germline CDR1 is KGHSH and CDR2 is LQKENI. The V and J ends lost 2 bases and 4 bases respectively, with 9 bases between them. The CDR3 sequence is CASSPATGYEQYV. The CDR3 coding sequence is TGTGCCAGCTCACCAGCTACAGGTTACGAGCAGTACGTC.

The rearrangement links TRBV28 to TRBJ2-7, with D perhaps matching TRBD1 (7 bases). The CDR3 runs to 15 residues. V was trimmed by 7 bases and J by 2 bases, leaving 18 bases between them. Germline assignment: CDR1 MDHEN and CDR2 SYDVKM. CDR3 residues: CASTSGGLMTYEQYF. The CDR3 DNA sequence: TGTGCCAGCACCTCAGGGGGGTTGATGACCTACGAGCAGTACTTC. Complete variable domain (other parts from reference TRBV28 and TRBJ2-7): DVKVTQSSRYLVKRTGEKVFLECVQDMDHENMFWYRQDPGLGLRLIYFSYDVKMKEKGDIPEGYSVSREKKERFSLILESASTNQTSMYLCASTSGGLMTYEQYFGPGTRLTVT.

The rearrangement joins TRBV29-1 to TRBJ1-2; D call uncertain. Germline V CDR1 and CDR2: SQVTM, ANQGSEA. Trimming left V 7 bases short and J 2 bases short, with 8 bases between. The CDR3 extends over 11 amino acids. The CDR3 coding sequence is TGCAGCGGTTCGGAGAACTATGGCTACACCTTC. Translation: CSGSENYGYTF.

This clonotype was seen more than once but under ten times. The chain carries TRBV10-3 and TRBJ2-1; the D gene is possibly TRBD1 (6 bases). V was trimmed by 4 bases and J by 11 bases, leaving 12 bases between them. Germline V gene data show CDR1 as ENHRY and CDR2 as SYGVKD. The length of the CDR3 is 12 residues. CDR3 nucleotide sequence: TGTGCCATCAGTGCATCAGGGGAAAAGCAGTTCTTC. This sequence encodes CAISASGEKQFF.